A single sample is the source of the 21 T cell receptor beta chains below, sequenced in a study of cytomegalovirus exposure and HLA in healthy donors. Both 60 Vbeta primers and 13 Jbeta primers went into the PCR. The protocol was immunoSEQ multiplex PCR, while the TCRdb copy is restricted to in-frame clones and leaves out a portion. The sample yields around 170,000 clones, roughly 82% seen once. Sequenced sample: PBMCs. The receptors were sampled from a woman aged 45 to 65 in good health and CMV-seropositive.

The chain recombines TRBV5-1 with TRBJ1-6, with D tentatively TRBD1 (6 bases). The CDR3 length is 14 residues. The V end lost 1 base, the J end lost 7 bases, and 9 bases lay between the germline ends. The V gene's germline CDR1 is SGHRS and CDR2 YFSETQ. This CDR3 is CASSLPGDNSPLHF. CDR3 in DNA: TGCGCCAGCAGCTTGCCAGGGGACAATTCACCCCTCCACTTT.

CDR3 loop: CASSLDRGLQQQYF. CDR3 sequence (DNA): TGTGCCAGCAGCTTGGACAGGGGCCTTCAGCAGCAGTACTTC. The chain couples TRBV7-8 to TRBJ2-7; TRBD1 matches 9 bases. V gave up 3 bases and J gave up 8 bases; unmatched junction bases: 8. Germline V gives CDR1 SGHVS, CDR2 FQNEAQ. The CDR3 is 14 amino acids.

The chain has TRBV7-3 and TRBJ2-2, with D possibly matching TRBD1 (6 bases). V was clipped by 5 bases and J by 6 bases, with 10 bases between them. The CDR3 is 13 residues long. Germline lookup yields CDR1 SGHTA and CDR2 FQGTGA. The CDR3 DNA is TGTGCCAGCAGCCTAGAGGGGGCCGGGGAGCTGTTTTTT. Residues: CASSLEGAGELFF.

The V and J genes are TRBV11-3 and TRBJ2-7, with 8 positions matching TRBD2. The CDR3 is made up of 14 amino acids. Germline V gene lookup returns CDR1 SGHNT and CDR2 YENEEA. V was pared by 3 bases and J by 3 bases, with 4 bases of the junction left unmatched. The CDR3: CASSFERGSYEQYF. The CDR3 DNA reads TGTGCCAGCAGCTTTGAGCGGGGGAGCTACGAGCAGTACTTC.

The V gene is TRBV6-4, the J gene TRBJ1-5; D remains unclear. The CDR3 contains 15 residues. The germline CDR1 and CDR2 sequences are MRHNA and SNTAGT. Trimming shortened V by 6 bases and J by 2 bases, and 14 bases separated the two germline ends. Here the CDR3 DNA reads TGTGCCAGCAGCCGGGTCTCCAAACGCAATCAGCCCCAGCATTTT. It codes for CASSRVSKRNQPQHF.

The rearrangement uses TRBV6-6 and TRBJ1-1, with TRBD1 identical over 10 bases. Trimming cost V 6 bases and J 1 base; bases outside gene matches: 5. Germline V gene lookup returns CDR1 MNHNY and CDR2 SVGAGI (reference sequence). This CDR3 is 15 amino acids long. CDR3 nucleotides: TGTGCCAGCAGAGCCGGGGACAGGGGGAACACTGAAGCTTTCTTT. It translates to CASRAGDRGNTEAFF.

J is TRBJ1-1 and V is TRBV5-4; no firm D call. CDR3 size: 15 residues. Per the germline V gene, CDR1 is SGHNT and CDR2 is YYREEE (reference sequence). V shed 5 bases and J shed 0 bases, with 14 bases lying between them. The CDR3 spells CASSPTTGMNTEAFF. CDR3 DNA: TGTGCCAGCAGTCCGACGACTGGTATGAACACTGAAGCTTTCTTT.

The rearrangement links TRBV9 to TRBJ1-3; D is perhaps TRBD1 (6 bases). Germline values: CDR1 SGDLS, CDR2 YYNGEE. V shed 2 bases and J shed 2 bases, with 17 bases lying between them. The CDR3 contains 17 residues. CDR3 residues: CASSVIGQPGAGNTIYF. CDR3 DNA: TGTGCCAGCAGCGTGATTGGACAGCCCGGTGCTGGAAACACCATATATTTT.

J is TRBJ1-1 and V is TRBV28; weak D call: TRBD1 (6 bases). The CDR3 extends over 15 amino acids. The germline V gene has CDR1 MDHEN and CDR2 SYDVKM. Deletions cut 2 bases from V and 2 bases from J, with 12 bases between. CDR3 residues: CASSLGDRLNTEAFF. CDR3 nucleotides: TGTGCCAGCAGTTTAGGCGACAGGCTCAACACTGAAGCTTTCTTT.

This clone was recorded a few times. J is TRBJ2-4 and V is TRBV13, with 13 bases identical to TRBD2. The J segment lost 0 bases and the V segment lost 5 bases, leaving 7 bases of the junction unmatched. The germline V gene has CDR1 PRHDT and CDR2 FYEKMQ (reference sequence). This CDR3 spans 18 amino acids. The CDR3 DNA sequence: TGTGCCAGCAGCCCGGGGACTAGCGGGGATTTAGCCAAAAACATTCAGTACTTC. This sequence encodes CASSPGTSGDLAKNIQYF.

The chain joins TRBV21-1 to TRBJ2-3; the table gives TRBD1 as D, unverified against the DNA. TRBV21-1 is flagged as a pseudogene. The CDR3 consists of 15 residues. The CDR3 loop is CASGADRDVTDTQYF. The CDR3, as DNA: TGTGCCAGCGGTGCCGACAGGGACGTAACAGATACGCAGTATTTT.

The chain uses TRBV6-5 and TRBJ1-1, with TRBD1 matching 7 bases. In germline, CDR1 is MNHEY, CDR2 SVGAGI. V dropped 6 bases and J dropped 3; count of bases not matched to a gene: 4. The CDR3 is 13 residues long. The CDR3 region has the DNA TGTGCCAGCAGCCGGGGGACAGACACTGAAGCTTTCTTT. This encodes CASSRGTDTEAFF.

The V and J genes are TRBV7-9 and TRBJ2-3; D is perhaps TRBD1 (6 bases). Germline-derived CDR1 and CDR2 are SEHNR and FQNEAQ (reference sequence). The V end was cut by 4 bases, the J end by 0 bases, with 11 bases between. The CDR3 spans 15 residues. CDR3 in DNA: TGTGCCAGCAGCTACCGGGACACAAGCACAGATACGCAGTATTTT. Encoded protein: CASSYRDTSTDTQYF.

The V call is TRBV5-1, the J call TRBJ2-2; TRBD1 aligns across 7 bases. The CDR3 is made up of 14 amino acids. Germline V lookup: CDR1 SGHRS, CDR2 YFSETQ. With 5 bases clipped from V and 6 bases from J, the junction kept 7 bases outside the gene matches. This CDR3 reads CASRETGLAGELFF. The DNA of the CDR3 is TGCGCCAGCAGAGAGACAGGGCTCGCCGGGGAGCTGTTTTTT. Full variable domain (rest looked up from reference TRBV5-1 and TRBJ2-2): KAGVTQTPRYLIKTRGQQVTLSCSPISGHRSVSWYQQTPGQGLQFLFEYFSETQRNKGNFPGRFSGRQFSNSRSEMNVSTLELGDSALYLCASRETGLAGELFFGEGSRLTVL.

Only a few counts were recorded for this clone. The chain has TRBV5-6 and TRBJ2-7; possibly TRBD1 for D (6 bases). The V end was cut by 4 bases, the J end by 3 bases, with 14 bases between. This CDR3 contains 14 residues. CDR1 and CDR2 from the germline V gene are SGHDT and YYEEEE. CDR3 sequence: CASSIRDTYYEQYF. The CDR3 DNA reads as TGTGCCAGCAGCATCCGGGACACTTACTACGAGCAGTACTTC.

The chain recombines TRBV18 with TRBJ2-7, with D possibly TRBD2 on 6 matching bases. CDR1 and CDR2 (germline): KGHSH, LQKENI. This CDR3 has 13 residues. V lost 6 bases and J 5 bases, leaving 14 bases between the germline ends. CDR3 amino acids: CASSRSGIDEQYF. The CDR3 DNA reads TGTGCCAGCTCCCGTAGCGGCATTGACGAGCAGTACTTC.

CDR3 sequence: CASSPRVKNTEAFF. In nucleotides, the CDR3 is TGTGCCAGCTCACCACGCGTCAAGAACACTGAAGCTTTCTTT. V and J are TRBV18 and TRBJ1-1; D is uncertain. Looked up from germline, CDR1 is KGHSH and CDR2 is LQKENI. Trimming removed 1 base at V and 1 base at J, with 7 bases between. This CDR3 contains 14 residues.

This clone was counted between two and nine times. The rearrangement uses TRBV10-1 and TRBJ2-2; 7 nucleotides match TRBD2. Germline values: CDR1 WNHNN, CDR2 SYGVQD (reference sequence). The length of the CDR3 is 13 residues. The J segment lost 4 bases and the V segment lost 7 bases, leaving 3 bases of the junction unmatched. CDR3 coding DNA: TGCGCCAGCATCGGCGGGGGCACCGGGGAGCTGTTTTTT. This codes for CASIGGGTGELFF.

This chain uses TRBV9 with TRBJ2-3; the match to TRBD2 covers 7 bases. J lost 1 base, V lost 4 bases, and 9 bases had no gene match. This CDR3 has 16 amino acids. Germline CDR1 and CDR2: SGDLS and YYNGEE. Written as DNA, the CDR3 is TGTGCCAGCAGCTCCACCAGGAGCGGGGGCACAGATACGCAGTATTTT. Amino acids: CASSSTRSGGTDTQYF. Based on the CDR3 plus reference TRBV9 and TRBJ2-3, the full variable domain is DSGVTQTPKHLITATGQRVTLRCSPRSGDLSVYWYQQSLDQGLQFLIQYYNGEERAKGNILERFSAQQFPDLHSELNLSSLELGDSALYFCASSSTRSGGTDTQYFGPGTRLTVL.

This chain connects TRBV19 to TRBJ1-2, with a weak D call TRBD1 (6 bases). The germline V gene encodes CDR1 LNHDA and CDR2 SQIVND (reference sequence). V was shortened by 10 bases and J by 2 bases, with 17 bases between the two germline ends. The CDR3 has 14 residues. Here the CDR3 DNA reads TGTGCCACAGGACGAGGGGGAAAGAACTATGGCTACACCTTC. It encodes CATGRGGKNYGYTF.

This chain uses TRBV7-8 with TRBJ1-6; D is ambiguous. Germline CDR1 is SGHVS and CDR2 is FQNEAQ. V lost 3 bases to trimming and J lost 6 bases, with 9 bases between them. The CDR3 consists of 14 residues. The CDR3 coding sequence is TGTGCCAGCAGCTTTAGTTCCGGTAATTCACCCCTCCACTTT. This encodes CASSFSSGNSPLHF.